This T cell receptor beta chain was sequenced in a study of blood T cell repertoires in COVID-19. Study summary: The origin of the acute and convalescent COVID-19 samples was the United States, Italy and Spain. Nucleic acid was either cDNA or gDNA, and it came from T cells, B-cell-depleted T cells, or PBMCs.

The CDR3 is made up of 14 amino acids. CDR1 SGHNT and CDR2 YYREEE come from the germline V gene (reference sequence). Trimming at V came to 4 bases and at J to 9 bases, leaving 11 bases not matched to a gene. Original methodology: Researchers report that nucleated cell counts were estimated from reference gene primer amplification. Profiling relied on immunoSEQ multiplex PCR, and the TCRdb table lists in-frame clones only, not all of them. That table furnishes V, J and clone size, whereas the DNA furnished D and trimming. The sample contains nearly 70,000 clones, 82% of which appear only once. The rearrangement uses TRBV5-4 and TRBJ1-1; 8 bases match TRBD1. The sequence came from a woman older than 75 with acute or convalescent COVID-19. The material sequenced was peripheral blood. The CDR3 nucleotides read TGTGCCAGCAGCGGGGACAGGTCACTTACTAAAGCTTTCTTT. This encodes CASSGDRSLTKAFF.